This passage covers 20 T cell receptor beta chains from one sample sequenced in a study of beta chain features in type 1 diabetes. Every isolated RNA sample was fully reverse transcribed, so sequencing captured expressed TCRB transcripts. Here immunoSEQ multiplex PCR was the method, and the copy in TCRdb shows in-frame clones only, minus some. The repertoire holds over 100,000 clones, with roughly 43% as singletons. Specimen: stem cell memory CD4+ T cells from blood. The source is a young woman in good health.

This chain uses TRBV29-1 with TRBJ2-5; D might be TRBD2 (5 bases). From germline, CDR1 is SQVTM and CDR2 ANQGSEA. This CDR3 contains 12 residues. Trimming cost V 3 bases and J 9 bases, with 14 bases left between them. DNA of the CDR3: TGCAGCGTTGATTGGCGGCAGGAGGCCCAGTACTTC. Encoded protein: CSVDWRQEAQYF.

This clone was seen more than once but under ten times. The chain recombines TRBV30 with TRBJ2-1; the match to TRBD2 covers 11 bases. Germline trimming cut 3 bases from V and 3 bases from J; bases unmatched to any gene: 4. Germline loops: CDR1 GTSNPN, CDR2 SVGIG (reference sequence). This CDR3 contains 15 residues. The CDR3 region is CAWRLLAGGYNEQFF. Here the CDR3 DNA reads TGTGCCTGGAGGCTCCTAGCGGGAGGCTACAATGAGCAGTTCTTC.

The chain links TRBV11-2 to TRBJ2-1, with a tentative D call TRBD2 (5 bases). Germline CDR1 SGHAT, CDR2 FQNNGV. Trimming took off 5 bases at V and 10 bases at J, with 12 bases between the two ends. The CDR3 runs 12 residues. The CDR3: CASSAGRAEQFF. The CDR3 DNA follows: TGTGCCAGCAGCGCCGGGCGGGCCGAGCAGTTCTTC.

The V call is TRBV7-9, the J call TRBJ1-6; 7 nucleotides align to TRBD1. Germline-derived CDR1 and CDR2 are SEHNR and FQNEAQ (reference sequence). The CDR3 is 14 residues long. The trim removed 6 bases at V and 14 bases at J, leaving 13 bases unmatched. The CDR3 here is CASSSRTGGGTLHF. CDR3 in DNA: TGTGCCAGCAGTTCGCGGACAGGAGGGGGAACCCTCCACTTT.

This clone was seen a single time. The chain couples TRBV7-9 to TRBJ1-1; D perhaps matches TRBD1 (5 bases). The CDR3 has 15 amino acids. Germline-derived CDR1 and CDR2 are SEHNR and FQNEAQ (reference sequence). The CDR3 spells CATLPQSRVESEAFF. CDR3 DNA: TGTGCTACCCTCCCGCAGAGCAGGGTCGAGTCTGAAGCTTTCTTT.

This clone was counted between two and nine times. The rearrangement uses TRBV19 and TRBJ2-6; maybe TRBD1 (5 bases). This CDR3 is 15 amino acids long. Germline V lookup: CDR1 LNHDA, CDR2 SQIVND (reference sequence). Trimming stripped 7 bases from V and 0 bases from J, with 10 bases between. The CDR3 region has the DNA TGTGCCAGTACCGTTAGGGGCTCTGGGGCCAACGTCCTGACTTTC. Translating it yields CASTVRGSGANVLTF.

The chain joins TRBV5-1 to TRBJ2-1; 7 positions match TRBD2. V gave up 6 bases and J gave up 6 bases; unmatched junction bases: 6. From germline, CDR1 is SGHRS and CDR2 YFSETQ. CDR3 length: 13 residues. As DNA, the CDR3 is TGCGCCAGCAAGGGTCCGGGAGGCAATGAGCAGTTCTTC. This translates into CASKGPGGNEQFF.

The genes are TRBV7-2 and TRBJ2-4; perhaps TRBD2 as D (5 bases). This CDR3 spans 12 amino acids. V lost 10 bases, J lost 8 bases, and 15 bases lay in between. Germline V gives CDR1 SGHTA, CDR2 FQGNSA. The CDR3 spells CATRSSGDIQYF. DNA of the CDR3: TGTGCCACACGCTCGAGCGGCGACATTCAGTACTTC.

CDR3 region: CASSSGLAGGEQFF. The DNA of the CDR3 is TGTGCCAGCAGCTCCGGACTAGCGGGAGGGGAGCAGTTCTTC. The chain is built from TRBV11-3 and TRBJ2-1; 15 positions match TRBD2. CDR1 and CDR2 from the germline V gene are SGHNT and YENEEA. The CDR3 totals 14 residues. V gave up 4 bases and J gave up 10 bases; unmatched junction bases: 2.

The rearrangement joins TRBV5-6 to TRBJ2-6; D not certain. The CDR3 consists of 17 residues. Germline values: CDR1 SGHDT, CDR2 YYEEEE. V was shortened by 0 bases and J by 0 bases, with 10 bases between the two germline ends. In nucleotides, the CDR3 is TGTGCCAGCAGCTTGGTACAGATAATCTCTGGGGCCAACGTCCTGACTTTC. Protein product: CASSLVQIISGANVLTF.

CDR3 residues: CAIGTVMNTEAFF. The CDR3 DNA follows: TGTGCCATCGGGACAGTTATGAACACTGAAGCTTTCTTT. The V call is TRBV10-3, the J call TRBJ1-1, with 7 bases fitting TRBD1. From germline, CDR1 is ENHRY and CDR2 SYGVKD. CDR3 size: 13 residues. J lost 0 bases, V lost 8 bases, and 3 bases had no gene match.

The CDR3 is CASRSAGGNQPQHF. CDR3 DNA: TGTGCCAGCCGCTCCGCGGGGGGCAATCAGCCCCAGCATTTT. V and J are TRBV6-5 and TRBJ1-5, with D perhaps TRBD1 (5 bases). Deletions cut 8 bases from V and 2 bases from J, with 13 bases between. Germline CDR1 and CDR2: MNHEY and SVGAGI. This CDR3 spans 14 amino acids.

V and J are TRBV2 and TRBJ1-5; TRBD1 matches 8 bases. Germline lookup yields CDR1 SNHLY and CDR2 FYNNEI. The CDR3 has 15 residues. V was pared by 9 bases and J by 4 bases, with 11 bases of the junction left unmatched. CDR3 in DNA: TGTGCCAGTCACGGACAGGGCCTTCGAAATCAGCCCCAGCATTTT. Protein sequence: CASHGQGLRNQPQHF. Looking up the rest from reference TRBV2 and TRBJ1-5 gives the full variable domain: EPEVTQTPSHQVTQMGQEVILRCVPISNHLYFYWYRQILGQKVEFLVSFYNNEISEKSEIFDDQFSVERPDGSNFTLKIRSTKLEDSAMYFCASHGQGLRNQPQHFGDGTRLSIL.

The chain joins TRBV9 to TRBJ1-1; D gene unclear. Germline V CDR1 and CDR2: SGDLS, YYNGEE. This CDR3 has 16 residues. Trimming took 2 bases from V and 0 from J, leaving 14 bases between them. For the CDR3, the DNA is TGTGCCAGCAGCGTTAGTTTGGGCAGCTTGAACACTGAAGCTTTCTTT. Its protein is CASSVSLGSLNTEAFF.

This chain uses TRBV25-1 with TRBJ1-1, with 9 nucleotides matching TRBD1. Germline V gene data show CDR1 as MGHDK and CDR2 as SYGVNS. V lost 4 bases to trimming and J lost 1 base; unmatched junction nucleotides: 4. This CDR3 region has 15 residues. The CDR3 loop is CASSVSDRGNTEAFF. CDR3 DNA: TGTGCCAGCAGTGTCTCGGACAGGGGGAACACTGAAGCTTTCTTT.

The gene calls are TRBV2 and TRBJ1-2; maybe TRBD1 (5 bases). CDR1 SNHLY and CDR2 FYNNEI come from the germline V gene. The CDR3 has 14 amino acids. V shed 6 bases and J shed 0 bases, with 11 bases lying between them. The CDR3 bases are TGTGCCAGCAGGAGACAGAAGCCTAACTATGGCTACACCTTC. As protein: CASRRQKPNYGYTF.

The DNA of the CDR3 is TGTGCCAGCAGTGGACAGGCTTATGGCTACACCTTC. Protein product: CASSGQAYGYTF. The gene calls are TRBV6-1 and TRBJ1-2; a possible D gene is TRBD1 (6 bases). Germline V CDR1 and CDR2: MNHNS, SASEGT. This CDR3 is built from 12 residues. V dropped 4 bases and J dropped 5 bases, with 8 bases sitting between them.

This clone has just a few counts. V gene TRBV7-2 combines with J gene TRBJ2-7, with a possible D match to TRBD2 (5 bases). Germline CDR1 reads SGHTA; CDR2 reads FQGNSA. V was shortened by 5 bases and J by 1 base, with 12 bases between the two germline ends. CDR3 length: 14 amino acids. The CDR3 here is CASSPLTSSYEQYF. The CDR3 nucleotides read TGTGCCAGCAGCCCTTTAACTAGTTCCTACGAGCAGTACTTC.

This clone was seen just once. CDR3: CAISERDRLNYGYTF. DNA of the CDR3: TGTGCCATCAGTGAGCGAGACAGACTTAACTATGGCTACACCTTC. V usage is TRBV10-3 and J usage is TRBJ1-2, with D possibly TRBD1 on 5 matching bases. Trimming stripped 2 bases from V and 1 base from J, with 11 bases between. Germline lookup yields CDR1 ENHRY and CDR2 SYGVKD. The CDR3 has 15 residues.

This chain links TRBV6-5 with TRBJ2-7, with TRBD2 matching 7 bases. Germline V gene lookup returns CDR1 MNHEY and CDR2 SVGAGI. The V and J ends lost 2 bases and 12 bases, in that order; junction bases with no gene match: 10. This CDR3 has 13 residues. The CDR3 here is CASSYRDYSSWYF. Here the CDR3 DNA reads TGTGCCAGCAGTTACCGGGACTATTCGAGTTGGTACTTC.